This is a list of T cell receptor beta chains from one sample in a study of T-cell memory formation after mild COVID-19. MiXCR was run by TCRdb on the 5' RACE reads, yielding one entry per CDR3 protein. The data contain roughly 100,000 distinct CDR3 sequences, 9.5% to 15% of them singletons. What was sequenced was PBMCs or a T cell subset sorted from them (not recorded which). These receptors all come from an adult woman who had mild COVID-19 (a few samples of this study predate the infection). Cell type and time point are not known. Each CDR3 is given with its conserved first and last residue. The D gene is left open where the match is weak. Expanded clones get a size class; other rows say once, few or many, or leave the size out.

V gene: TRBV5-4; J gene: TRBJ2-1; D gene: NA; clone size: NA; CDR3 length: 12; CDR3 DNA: TGTGCCAGCAGCAATCAATACAATGAGCAGTTCTTC; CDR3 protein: CASSNQYNEQFF
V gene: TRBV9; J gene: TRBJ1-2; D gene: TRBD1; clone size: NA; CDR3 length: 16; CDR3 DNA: TGTGCCAGCAGCCCCCAGGACAGGGGTCTCTCCTATGGCTACACCTTC; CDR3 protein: CASSPQDRGLSYGYTF
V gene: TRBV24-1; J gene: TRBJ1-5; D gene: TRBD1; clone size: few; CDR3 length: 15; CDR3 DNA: TGTGCCACCAGTCCGGGACAGGGGAACAATCAGCCCCAGCATTTT; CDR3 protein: CATSPGQGNNQPQHF
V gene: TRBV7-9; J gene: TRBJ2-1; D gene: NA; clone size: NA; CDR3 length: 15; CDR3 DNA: TGTGCCAGCAGCGACTCCGGGAGCCTCCACAATGAGCAGTTCTTC; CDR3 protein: CASSDSGSLHNEQFF
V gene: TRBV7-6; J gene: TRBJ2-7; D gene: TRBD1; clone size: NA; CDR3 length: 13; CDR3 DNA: TGTGCCAGCAGCTCCGGGACAGGCGGGGAGCAGTACTTC; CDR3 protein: CASSSGTGGEQYF
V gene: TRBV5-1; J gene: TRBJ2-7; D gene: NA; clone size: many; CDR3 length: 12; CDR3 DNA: TGTGCCAGCAGCTCCGACTCCTACGAGCAGTACTTC; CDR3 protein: CASSSDSYEQYF
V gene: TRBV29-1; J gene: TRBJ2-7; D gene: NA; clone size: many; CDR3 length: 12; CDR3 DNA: TGCAGCGTTGATGACGGGGCCTACGAGCAGTACTTC; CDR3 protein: CSVDDGAYEQYF
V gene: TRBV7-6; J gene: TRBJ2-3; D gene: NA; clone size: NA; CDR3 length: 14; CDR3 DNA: TGTGCCAGCAGCCCGCGGCAGGTCACAGATACGCAGTATTTT; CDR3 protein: CASSPRQVTDTQYF
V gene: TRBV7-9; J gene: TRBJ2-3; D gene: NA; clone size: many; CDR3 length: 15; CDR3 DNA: TGTGCCAGCAGCTGGGGGCTAGCGAGCACAGATACGCAGTATTTT; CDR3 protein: CASSWGLASTDTQYF
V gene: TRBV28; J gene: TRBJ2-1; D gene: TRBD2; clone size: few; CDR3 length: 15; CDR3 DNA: TGTGCCAGCAGCGGACTAGCGGGAGTTCGAAATGAGCAGTTCTTC; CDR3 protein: CASSGLAGVRNEQFF
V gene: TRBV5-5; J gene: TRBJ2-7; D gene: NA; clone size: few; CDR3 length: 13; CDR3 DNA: TGTGCCAGCAGCTTGAGTGTGGGTCACGAGCAGTACTTC; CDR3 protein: CASSLSVGHEQYF
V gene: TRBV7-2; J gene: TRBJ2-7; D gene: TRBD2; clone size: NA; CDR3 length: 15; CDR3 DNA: TGTGCCAGCAGCTTACTTGGGACTAGCGACTACGAGCAGTACTTC; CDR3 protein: CASSLLGTSDYEQYF
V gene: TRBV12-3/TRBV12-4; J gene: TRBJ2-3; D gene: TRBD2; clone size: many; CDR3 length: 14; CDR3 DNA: TGTGCCAGCAGTTTACGGCTAGCGGGAGATACGCAGTATTTT; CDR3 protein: CASSLRLAGDTQYF
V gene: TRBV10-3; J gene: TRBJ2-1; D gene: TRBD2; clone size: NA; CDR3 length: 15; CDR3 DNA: TGTGCCATCAGTGAGCGGGAGGGCCGTTACAATGAGCAGTTCTTC; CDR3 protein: CAISEREGRYNEQFF
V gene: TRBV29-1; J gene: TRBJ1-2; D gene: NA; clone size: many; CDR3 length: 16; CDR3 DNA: TGCAGCGTTGAAGATCCGTTCGGGGAGGTTCACTATGGCTACACCTTC; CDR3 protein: CSVEDPFGEVHYGYTF
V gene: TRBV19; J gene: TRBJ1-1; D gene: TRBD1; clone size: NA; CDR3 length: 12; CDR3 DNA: TGTGCCAGCGGACAGGGCAACACTGAAGCTTTCTTT; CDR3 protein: CASGQGNTEAFF
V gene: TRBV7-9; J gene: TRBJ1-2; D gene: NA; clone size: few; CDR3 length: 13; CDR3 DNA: TGTGCCAGCAGCCCTGTAGGCTCCTATGGCTACACCTTC; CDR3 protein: CASSPVGSYGYTF
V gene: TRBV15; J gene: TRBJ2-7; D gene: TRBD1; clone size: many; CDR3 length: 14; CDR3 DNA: TGTGCCACCAGCAGACCGACAGGGTCCTACGAGCAGTACTTC; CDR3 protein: CATSRPTGSYEQYF
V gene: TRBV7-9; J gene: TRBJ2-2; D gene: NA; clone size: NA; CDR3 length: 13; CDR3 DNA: TGTGCCAGCAGCCCCACAGATCCGGGGGAGCTGTTTTTT; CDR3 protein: CASSPTDPGELFF
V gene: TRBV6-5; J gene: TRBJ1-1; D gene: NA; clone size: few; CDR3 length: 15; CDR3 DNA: TGTGCCAGCAGTTACTCTCTGGCAGGCAGCACTGAAGCTTTCTTT; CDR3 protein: CASSYSLAGSTEAFF
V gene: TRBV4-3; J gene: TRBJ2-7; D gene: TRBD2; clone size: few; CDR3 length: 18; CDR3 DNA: TGCGCCAGCAGCCAACGACTAGCGGGAGGGCCTACATCCTACGAGCAGTACTTC; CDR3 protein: CASSQRLAGGPTSYEQYF
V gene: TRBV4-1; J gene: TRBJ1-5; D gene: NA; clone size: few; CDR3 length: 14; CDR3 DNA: TGCGCCAGCAGCCAAGCGGGCCTCAATCAGCCCCAGCATTTT; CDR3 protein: CASSQAGLNQPQHF
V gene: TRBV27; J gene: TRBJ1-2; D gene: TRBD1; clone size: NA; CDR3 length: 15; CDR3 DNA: TGTGCCAGCAGTCGTAATGACAGGGCTTGGTATGGCTACACCTTC; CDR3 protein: CASSRNDRAWYGYTF
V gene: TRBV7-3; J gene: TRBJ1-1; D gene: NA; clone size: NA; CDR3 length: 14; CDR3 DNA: TGTGCCAGCAGCCTTACTACAGGGACCTCTGAAGCTTTCTTT; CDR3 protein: CASSLTTGTSEAFF
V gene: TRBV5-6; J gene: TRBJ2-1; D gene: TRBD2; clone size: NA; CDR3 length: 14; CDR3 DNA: TGTGCCAGCAGCGATGAACTAGCGACCAATGAGCAGTTCTTC; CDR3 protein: CASSDELATNEQFF
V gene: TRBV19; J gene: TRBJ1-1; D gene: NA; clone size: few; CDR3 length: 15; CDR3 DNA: TGTGCCAGTAGCTCCTCGATAGGGGGGGGCACTGAAGCTTTCTTT; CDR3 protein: CASSSSIGGGTEAFF
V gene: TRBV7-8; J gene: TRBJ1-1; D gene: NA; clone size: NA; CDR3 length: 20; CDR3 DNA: TGTGCCAGCATCCCAGACCCTAGCGGGGGGCGGGTTGGGCTCGGCACTGAAGCTTTCTTT; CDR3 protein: CASIPDPSGGRVGLGTEAFF
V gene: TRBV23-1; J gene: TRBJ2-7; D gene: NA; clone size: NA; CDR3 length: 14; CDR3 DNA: TGCGCCAGCAGTCCGCAGGGGAAGGGATACGAGCAGTACTTC; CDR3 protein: CASSPQGKGYEQYF
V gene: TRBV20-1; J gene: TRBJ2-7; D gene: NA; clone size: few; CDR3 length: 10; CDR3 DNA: TGCAGTGCTTTCACAGCTCGGGAGTACTTC; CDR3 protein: CSAFTAREYF
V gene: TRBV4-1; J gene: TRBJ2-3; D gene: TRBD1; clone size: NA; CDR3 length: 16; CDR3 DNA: TGCGCCAGCAGCCAATACCGGGACAGGGCAGCAGATACGCAGTATTTT; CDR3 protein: CASSQYRDRAADTQYF
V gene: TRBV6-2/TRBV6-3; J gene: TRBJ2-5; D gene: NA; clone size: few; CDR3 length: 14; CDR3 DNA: TGTGCCAGCAGTCGGAGGGTAGGGGGAGAGACCCAGTACTTC; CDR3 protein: CASSRRVGGETQYF
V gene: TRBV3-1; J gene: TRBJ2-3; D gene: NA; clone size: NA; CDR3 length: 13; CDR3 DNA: TGTGCCAGCAGCCAAACCGTGGCAGATACGCAGTATTTT; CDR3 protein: CASSQTVADTQYF
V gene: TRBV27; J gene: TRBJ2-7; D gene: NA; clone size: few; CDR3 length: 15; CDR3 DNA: TGTGCCAGCAGTTGGGCAAGCGGAGGCTCCTACGAGCAGTACTTC; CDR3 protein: CASSWASGGSYEQYF
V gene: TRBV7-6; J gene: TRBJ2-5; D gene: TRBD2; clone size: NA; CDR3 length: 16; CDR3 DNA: TGTGCCAGCAGCCGAGGACTAGCGGGAGGGCTGGAGACCCAGTACTTC; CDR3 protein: CASSRGLAGGLETQYF
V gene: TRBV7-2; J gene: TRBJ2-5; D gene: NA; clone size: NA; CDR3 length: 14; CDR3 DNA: TGTGCCAGCAGCTACCGGACGAGGGGGGAGACCCAGTACTTC; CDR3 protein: CASSYRTRGETQYF
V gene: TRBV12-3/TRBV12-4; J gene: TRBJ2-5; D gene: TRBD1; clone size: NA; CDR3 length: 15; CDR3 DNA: TGTGCCAGCAGTCCCTCCCCGACAGGGACAGAGACCCAGTACTTC; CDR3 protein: CASSPSPTGTETQYF
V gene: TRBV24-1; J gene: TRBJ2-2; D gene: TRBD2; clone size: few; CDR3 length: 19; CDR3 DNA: TGTGCCACCAGTGATTATCCGGGACTAGCGGGGCCGAACACCGGGGAGCTGTTTTTT; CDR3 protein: CATSDYPGLAGPNTGELFF
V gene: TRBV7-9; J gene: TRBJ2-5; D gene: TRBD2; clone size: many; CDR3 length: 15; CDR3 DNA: TGTGCCAGCAGCTCTTTAGCGGGAGTCACGGAGACCCAGTACTTC; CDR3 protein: CASSSLAGVTETQYF
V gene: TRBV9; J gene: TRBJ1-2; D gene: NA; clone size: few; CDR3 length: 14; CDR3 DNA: TGTGCCAGCAGCGTAGGGCAGGACCTCAGAGGCTACACCTTC; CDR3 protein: CASSVGQDLRGYTF
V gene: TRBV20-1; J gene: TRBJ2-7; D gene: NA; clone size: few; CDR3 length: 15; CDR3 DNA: TGCAGTGCCCAAGCGGAGGACGGCAGCTCCTGGGAGCAGTACTTC; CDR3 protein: CSAQAEDGSSWEQYF
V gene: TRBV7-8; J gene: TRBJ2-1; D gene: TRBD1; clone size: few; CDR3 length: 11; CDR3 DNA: TGTGCCAGCACCCTCGGGACAGAGGTGTTCTTC; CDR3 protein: CASTLGTEVFF
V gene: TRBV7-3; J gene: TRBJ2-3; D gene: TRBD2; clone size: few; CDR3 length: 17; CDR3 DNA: TGTGCCAGCAGCGACCCCGGGTTAGCGGGCCACACAGATACGCAGTATTTT; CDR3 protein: CASSDPGLAGHTDTQYF
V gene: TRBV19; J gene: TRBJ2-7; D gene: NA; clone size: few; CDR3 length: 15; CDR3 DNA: TGTGCCAGTAGTATAGGCGGCGGCGGATACTACGAGCAGTACTTC; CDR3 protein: CASSIGGGGYYEQYF
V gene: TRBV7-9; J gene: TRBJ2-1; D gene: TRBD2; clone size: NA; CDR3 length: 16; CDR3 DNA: TGTGCCAGCAGCCGTCCAGCGGGGAGGTCCTACAATGAGCAGTTCTTC; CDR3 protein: CASSRPAGRSYNEQFF
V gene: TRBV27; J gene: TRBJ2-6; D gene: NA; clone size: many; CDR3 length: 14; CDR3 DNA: TGTGCCAGCAGTTTATTGTCTGGGGCCAACGTCCTGACTTTC; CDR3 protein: CASSLLSGANVLTF
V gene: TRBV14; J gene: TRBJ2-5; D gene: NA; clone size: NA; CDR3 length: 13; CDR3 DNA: TGTGCCAGCAGCCAAGAGGCCGAAGAGACTCAGTACTTC; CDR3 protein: CASSQEAEETQYF
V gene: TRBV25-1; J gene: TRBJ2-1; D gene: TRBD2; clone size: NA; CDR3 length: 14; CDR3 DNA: TGTGCCAGCAGTGAACATACTAGCGGGAGGTTGAAGATCTTC; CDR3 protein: CASSEHTSGRLKIF
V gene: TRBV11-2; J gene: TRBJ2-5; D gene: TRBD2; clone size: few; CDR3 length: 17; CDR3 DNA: TGTGCCAGCAGCTTACGACTAGCGGGGGTGGGACAAGAGACCCAGTACTTC; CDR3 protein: CASSLRLAGVGQETQYF
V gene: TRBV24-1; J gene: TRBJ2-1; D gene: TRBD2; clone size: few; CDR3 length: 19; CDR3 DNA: TGTGCCACCAGTGATGATACTAGCGGGAGGGCCGCGGGTCCTAATGAGCAGTTCTTC; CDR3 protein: CATSDDTSGRAAGPNEQFF
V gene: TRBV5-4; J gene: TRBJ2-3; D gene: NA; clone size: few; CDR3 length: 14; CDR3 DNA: TGTGCCAGCAGCTTTAACATGGGCACAGATACGCAGTATTTT; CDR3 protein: CASSFNMGTDTQYF
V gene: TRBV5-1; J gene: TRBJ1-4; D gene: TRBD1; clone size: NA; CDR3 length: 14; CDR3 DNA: TGCGCCAGCAGCTCAAGACAGGGAGGTGAAAAACTGTTTTTT; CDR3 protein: CASSSRQGGEKLFF
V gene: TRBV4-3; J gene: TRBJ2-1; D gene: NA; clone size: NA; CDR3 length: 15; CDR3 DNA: TGCGCCAGCAGCCCCCTAAGGGGACTGACAAATGAGCAGTTCTTC; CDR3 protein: CASSPLRGLTNEQFF
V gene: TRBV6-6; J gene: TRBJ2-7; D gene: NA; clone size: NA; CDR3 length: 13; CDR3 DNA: TGTGCCAGCAGTTCCGGACAAACCTACGAGCAGTACTTC; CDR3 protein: CASSSGQTYEQYF
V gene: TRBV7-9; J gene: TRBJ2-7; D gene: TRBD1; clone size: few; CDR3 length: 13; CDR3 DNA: TGTGCCAGCAGCTCGACAGGGTTCTACGAGCAGTACTTC; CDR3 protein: CASSSTGFYEQYF
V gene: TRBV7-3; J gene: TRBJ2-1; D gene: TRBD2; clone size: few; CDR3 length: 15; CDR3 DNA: TGTGCCAGCAGCTTAATGGCGGGAGGGTACAATGAGCAGTTCTTC; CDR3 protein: CASSLMAGGYNEQFF
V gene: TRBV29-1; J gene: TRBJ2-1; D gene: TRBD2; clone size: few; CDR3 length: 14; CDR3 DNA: TGCAGCGTTGAGAAGGCGGCGGGAGACAATGAGCAGTTCTTC; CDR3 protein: CSVEKAAGDNEQFF
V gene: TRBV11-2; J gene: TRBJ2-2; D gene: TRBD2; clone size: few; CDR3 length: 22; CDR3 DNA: TGTGCCAGCAGCTTAGTACGAGGGGGCACTACCCCTAGCGGGAGTTATGGCGGGGAGCTGTTTTTT; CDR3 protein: CASSLVRGGTTPSGSYGGELFF
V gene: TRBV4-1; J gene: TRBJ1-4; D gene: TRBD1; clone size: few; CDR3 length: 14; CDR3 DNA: TGCGCCAGCAGCCCGGGACAGGGGACTGAAAAACTGTTTTTT; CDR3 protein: CASSPGQGTEKLFF
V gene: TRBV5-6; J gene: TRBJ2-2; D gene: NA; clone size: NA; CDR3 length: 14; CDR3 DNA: TGTGCCAGCAGCTTGGACGGGAATTCCGGGGAGCTGTTTTTT; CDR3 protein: CASSLDGNSGELFF
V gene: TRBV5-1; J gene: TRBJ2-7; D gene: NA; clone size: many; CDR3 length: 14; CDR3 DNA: TGCGCCAGCAGCTTGGCCCCAGGGCACTACGAGCAGTACTTC; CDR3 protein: CASSLAPGHYEQYF